These 20 T cell receptor beta chains were sequenced from one sample in a study of PD-1 blockade in classical Hodgkin lymphoma (dated by TCRdb to 2018 to 2021). Library generation was performed with the immunoSEQ multiplex PCR assay. TCRdb mirrors the immuneACCESS table, restricted to in-frame sequences. Some clones are absent from its copies; in checked studies, under half trace to an unresolved V gene, and the reason for the others is unknown. The sample profile shows around 70,000 clones; about 64% of them were found once. The leading ten clones occupy over 7.5% of the sample. The intended sense of this specimen's time point label: cycle 2 day 1 (C2D1) of nivolumab. Every trial patient had relapsed after autologous stem cell transplantation, and cohorts A, B and C differed in prior brentuximab vedotin exposure. This material consisted of peripheral blood mononuclear cells (PBMCs), taken before the second cycle of nivolumab. The origin of the receptors is a human donor with classical Hodgkin lymphoma.

The sample holds a few counts of this clone. The chain combines TRBV5-1 with TRBJ2-3; 11 nucleotides match TRBD2. After removal of 3 bases from V and 5 bases from J, the junction contained 2 bases not matched to a gene. Germline V gene data show CDR1 as SGHRS and CDR2 as YFSETQ. The CDR3 runs to 14 residues. The CDR3 protein is CASSSGLAGDTQYF. For the CDR3, the DNA is TGCGCCAGCAGCTCTGGACTAGCGGGAGATACGCAGTATTTT. Complete variable domain (other parts from reference TRBV5-1 and TRBJ2-3): KAGVTQTPRYLIKTRGQQVTLSCSPISGHRSVSWYQQTPGQGLQFLFEYFSETQRNKGNFPGRFSGRQFSNSRSEMNVSTLELGDSALYLCASSSGLAGDTQYFGPGTRLTVL.

This clone was seen more than once but under ten times. The chain recombines TRBV29-1 with TRBJ1-2; D is unresolved. This CDR3 region has 11 residues. V lost 6 bases and J lost 4, with 9 bases in between. Germline CDR1 reads SQVTM; CDR2 reads ANQGSEA. The CDR3 DNA follows: TGCAGCGTGGAGGCCCTCTATGGCTACACCTTC. Protein sequence: CSVEALYGYTF.

This clone has just one count. The genes are TRBV7-8 and TRBJ2-3; 7 positions agree with TRBD2. CDR1 is SGHVS and CDR2 is FQNEAQ in the germline V gene. The trim removed 1 base at V and 5 bases at J, leaving 9 bases unmatched. The CDR3 has 16 amino acids. As DNA, the CDR3 is TGTGCCAGCAGCTTAGGGCTTACGGGAGGAAAAGATACGCAGTATTTT. Protein: CASSLGLTGGKDTQYF.

The CDR3 here is CASSLFQNTGELFF. CDR3 DNA: TGTGCCAGCAGCTTATTTCAGAACACCGGGGAGCTGTTTTTT. The chain has TRBV7-9 and TRBJ2-2, with D unclear. Germline values: CDR1 SEHNR, CDR2 FQNEAQ (reference sequence). The CDR3 sequence is 14 residues long. The V end was cut by 2 bases, the J end by 1 base, with 5 bases between.

This rearrangement joins TRBV7-9 to TRBJ2-7, with TRBD1 identical over 12 bases. The length of the CDR3 is 15 residues. V shed 1 base, J shed 7 bases, and the junction held 5 bases outside the gene matches. Germline V gene data show CDR1 as SEHNR and CDR2 as FQNEAQ (reference sequence). The CDR3 DNA follows: TGTGCCAGCAGCTTAGTGGGGACAGGGGGCAAGGAGCAGTACTTC. Residues: CASSLVGTGGKEQYF.

The chain has TRBV5-1 and TRBJ2-1; 7 nucleotides line up with TRBD2. Germline V gene sequence: CDR1 SGHRS, CDR2 YFSETQ. The CDR3 covers 15 residues. The ends lost 0 bases at V and 3 bases at J; junction bases unmatched: 3. The DNA for the CDR3 is TGCGCCAGCAGCTTGGAGGGCGGGAGCTACAATGAGCAGTTCTTC. Translation gives CASSLEGGSYNEQFF.

As DNA, the CDR3 is TGTGCCAGCCAGGAGGGGTTAAATCAGCCCCAGCATTTT. This encodes CASQEGLNQPQHF. V gene TRBV2 combines with J gene TRBJ1-5, with D maybe TRBD1 (5 bases). This CDR3 is built from 13 residues. Germline loops: CDR1 SNHLY, CDR2 FYNNEI. V was shortened by 8 bases and J by 4 bases, with 12 bases between the two germline ends.

The chain combines TRBV27 with TRBJ2-7; D gene ambiguous. CDR3 size: 13 residues. Germline V CDR1 and CDR2: MNHEY, SMNVEV (reference sequence). Trimming shortened V by 3 bases and J by 4 bases, and 10 bases separated the two germline ends. The DNA for the CDR3 is TGTGCCAGCAGTTTCTCACAGTTTTACGAGCAGTACTTC. This gives the protein CASSFSQFYEQYF.

This clone was picked up a small number of times. The chain carries TRBV4-1 and TRBJ1-2, with D possibly TRBD1 on 5 matching bases. Germline V lookup: CDR1 MGHRA, CDR2 YSYEKL. V was cut by 3 bases and J by 6 bases, with 8 bases left in between. CDR3 length: 12 amino acids. The CDR3 coding sequence is TGCGCCAGCAGCCACCCAGGGAATGGCTACACCTTC. The encoded protein is CASSHPGNGYTF.

The CDR3 is CASSLVPGRTTNEKLFF. The CDR3 nucleotides are TGTGCCAGCAGCTTAGTTCCCGGGCGCACAACTAATGAAAAACTGTTTTTT. This sequence joins TRBV7-8 and TRBJ1-4; D remains ambiguous. CDR1 is SGHVS, CDR2 FQNEAQ, per germline. The V end was cut by 1 base, the J end by 0 bases, with 12 bases between. There are 17 residues in the CDR3.

This rearrangement joins TRBV5-6 to TRBJ2-3; D might be TRBD2 (6 bases). V lost 4 bases and J lost 4, with 28 bases in between. This CDR3 has 19 amino acids. Per the germline V gene, CDR1 is SGHDT and CDR2 is YYEEEE. Here the CDR3 DNA reads TGTGCCAGCAGCCCACGCTTTAACCGGGGCGGGGTAGAGCCAGATACGCAGTATTTT. Its protein is CASSPRFNRGGVEPDTQYF. The whole variable domain, filled in from reference TRBV5-6 and TRBJ2-3, reads DAGVTQSPTHLIKTRGQQVTLRCSPKSGHDTVSWYQQALGQGPQFIFQYYEEEERQRGNFPDRFSGHQFPNYSSELNVNALLLGDSALYLCASSPRFNRGGVEPDTQYFGPGTRLTVL.

This clone appeared a single time. The CDR3 region has the DNA TGCGCCAGCAGCTTGGTACAGGGGGGGCGAGGAACTGAAGCTTTCTTT. It is translated as CASSLVQGGRGTEAFF. This rearrangement joins TRBV5-1 to TRBJ1-1; TRBD1 matches at 8 bases. The CDR3 has 16 amino acids. Germline V lookup: CDR1 SGHRS, CDR2 YFSETQ. V was clipped by 0 bases and J by 5 bases; unmatched bases: 9. The whole variable domain, filled in from reference TRBV5-1 and TRBJ1-1, reads KAGVTQTPRYLIKTRGQQVTLSCSPISGHRSVSWYQQTPGQGLQFLFEYFSETQRNKGNFPGRFSGRQFSNSRSEMNVSTLELGDSALYLCASSLVQGGRGTEAFFGQGTRLTVV.

This clone was counted a single time. The gene calls are TRBV9 and TRBJ1-2, with 7 bases fitting TRBD1. V shed 1 base, J shed 2 bases, and the junction held 11 bases outside the gene matches. The germline CDR1 and CDR2 sequences are SGDLS and YYNGEE. The CDR3 sequence is 17 residues long. CDR3 coding DNA: TGTGCCAGCAGCGTATCACCAGGACAGGAGATCAACTATGGCTACACCTTC. Translation gives CASSVSPGQEINYGYTF.

The chain links TRBV9 to TRBJ2-1, with 10 bases identical to TRBD2. The germline V gene has CDR1 SGDLS and CDR2 YYNGEE. CDR3 length: 15 residues. Unmatched junction bases numbered 7, after V lost 2 bases and J lost 8 bases. CDR3 nucleotides: TGTGCCAGCAGCGTCGAAACTAGCGGGAAGGATGAGCAGTTCTTC. Protein sequence: CASSVETSGKDEQFF.

The chain uses TRBV5-5 and TRBJ2-2; D ambiguous. CDR1 is SGHKS and CDR2 is YYEKEE in the germline V gene (reference sequence). The CDR3 spans 15 residues. Trimming pared 1 base from V and 0 bases from J, leaving 7 bases between. The CDR3 sequence is CASSLRHSNTGELFF. The CDR3 DNA is TGTGCCAGCAGCTTGAGACATTCGAACACCGGGGAGCTGTTTTTT.

The gene calls are TRBV11-3 and TRBJ2-2, with 8 bases matching TRBD1. Unmatched junction bases numbered 12, after V lost 0 bases and J lost 3 bases. This CDR3 comprises 19 residues. Germline V CDR1 and CDR2: SGHNT, YENEEA. The CDR3 region has the DNA TGTGCCAGCAGCTTAGATCCCATCTGGCAGGGGGCTTACACCGGGGAGCTGTTTTTT. Its protein product is CASSLDPIWQGAYTGELFF.

J is TRBJ2-3 and V is TRBV13, with 8 bases matching TRBD2. This CDR3 has 15 residues. The germline V gene encodes CDR1 PRHDT and CDR2 FYEKMQ (reference sequence). V shed 3 bases, J shed 8 bases, and the junction held 10 bases outside the gene matches. This CDR3 is CASSFFRGGQITQYF. Written as DNA, the CDR3 is TGTGCCAGCAGCTTCTTTCGGGGGGGGCAGATTACGCAGTATTTT.

There are many counts of this clone. This chain links TRBV12-5 with TRBJ1-6, with 7 bases matching TRBD1. V shed 1 base, J shed 7 bases, and the junction held 4 bases outside the gene matches. Germline CDR1 is LGHNT and CDR2 is FRNRAP. The CDR3 has 15 amino acids. CDR3 region: CASGLADRANSPLHF. In nucleotides, the CDR3 is TGTGCTAGTGGTTTGGCCGACAGGGCGAATTCACCCCTCCACTTT.

The rearrangement joins TRBV5-6 to TRBJ1-1; no reliable D call. Looked up from germline, CDR1 is SGHDT and CDR2 is YYEEEE. The CDR3 is 12 amino acids. The germline V and J ends were trimmed by 0 bases and 3 bases, with 3 bases remaining between them. The CDR3 protein is CASSLGYTEAFF. CDR3 sequence (DNA): TGTGCCAGCAGCTTGGGGTACACTGAAGCTTTCTTT.

The CDR3 nucleotides read TGTGCCAGTAGTACGGGAGGCACCTATAATTCACCCCTCCACTTT. It codes for CASSTGGTYNSPLHF. The chain couples TRBV19 to TRBJ1-6; D remains ambiguous. CDR1 and CDR2 from the germline V gene are LNHDA and SQIVND (reference sequence). CDR3 size: 15 residues. V was pared by 4 bases and J by 2 bases, with 9 bases between.